Below are 2 T cell receptor beta chains sequenced from a single sample in a study of T cells in Graves' hyperthyroidism and ophthalmopathy. The source material, RNA transcripts, was used to amplify TCR beta CDR3 regions. HTBI primers were used for first-round RT-PCR of the TCR CDR3. TCRdb passed the multiplex PCR reads through MiXCR, listing each CDR3 protein once. The sample has more than 300,000 distinct CDR3 sequences; around 13% are singletons. The sample was blood. The source is a woman in her 30s with Graves' ophthalmopathy.

This clonotype was counted ten times or more. This rearrangement joins TRBV5-6 to TRBJ1-1; D uncertain. Per germline, CDR1 SGHDT and CDR2 YYEEEE. V lost 0 bases to trimming and J lost 4 bases, with 10 bases between them. CDR3 size: 14 residues. The CDR3 nucleotides are TGTGCCAGCAGCTTGGGGCCGATGGGCACTGAAGCTTTCTTT. It codes for CASSLGPMGTEAFF. Looking up the rest from reference TRBV5-6 and TRBJ1-1 gives the full variable domain: DAGVTQSPTHLIKTRGQQVTLRCSPKSGHDTVSWYQQALGQGPQFIFQYYEEEERQRGNFPDRFSGHQFPNYSSELNVNALLLGDSALYLCASSLGPMGTEAFFGQGTRLTVV.

Many counts were recorded for this clonotype. This sequence joins TRBV30 and TRBJ2-1, with TRBD1 identical over 9 bases. Per the germline V gene, CDR1 is GTSNPN and CDR2 is SVGIG (reference sequence). CDR3 size: 18 residues. The J segment lost 4 bases and the V segment lost 2 bases, leaving 15 bases of the junction unmatched. CDR3 amino acids: CAWSKLTLGQGRYNEQFF. The CDR3 bases are TGTGCCTGGAGTAAACTAACTCTAGGACAGGGGAGGTACAATGAGCAGTTCTTC.